Listed here are 19 T cell receptor beta chains from one sample, sequenced in a study of T cells in Graves' hyperthyroidism and ophthalmopathy. From RNA transcripts, TCR beta CDR3 regions were amplified. The TCR CDR3 was amplified in a first-round RT-PCR using the HTBI primer set. A single record per CDR3 protein comes from TCRdb applying MiXCR to the multiplex PCR reads. This table holds hundreds of thousands of distinct CDR3 sequences, roughly 15% found once. The sequenced material came from blood. Receptor source: a woman between 50 and 59 years old with Graves' ophthalmopathy.

Many counts were recorded for this clonotype. The V gene is TRBV30, the J gene TRBJ1-1, with 8 nucleotides matching TRBD1. The CDR3 loop spans 17 amino acids. CDR1 is GTSNPN, CDR2 SVGIG, per germline (reference sequence). V lost 4 bases and J lost 4; bases outside the gene matches: 17. The CDR3 sequence: CAWTRQGLTMVGTEAFF. The DNA of the CDR3 is TGTGCCTGGACCCGACAGGGGCTTACCATGGTGGGCACTGAAGCTTTCTTT.

This clonotype was picked up many times. The V call is TRBV20-1, the J call TRBJ2-1; the match to TRBD2 covers 8 bases. J gave up 6 bases and V 6 bases, and 4 bases lay outside the gene matches. The CDR3 is made up of 12 amino acids. Per germline, CDR1 DFQATT and CDR2 SNEGSKA (reference sequence). The CDR3 bases are TGCAGTGCGGCTGCGGGAGGCAATGAGCAGTTCTTC. This gives the protein CSAAAGGNEQFF.

This clonotype was seen only a few times. The V call is TRBV14, the J call TRBJ2-5; tentatively, D is TRBD1 or TRBD2 (5 bases each). The CDR3 length is 15 residues. V lost 0 bases to trimming and J lost 0 bases, with 8 bases between them. Germline V gene lookup returns CDR1 SGHDN and CDR2 FVKESK. The CDR3: CASSQEQDYQETQYF. DNA of the CDR3: TGTGCCAGCAGCCAAGAACAGGACTACCAAGAGACCCAGTACTTC.

This clonotype appeared a few times. Germline is not matched at one junction end, which may reflect a read error. The chain carries TRBV7-7 and TRBJ2-2, with TRBD2 matching over 8 bases. The germline V gene encodes CDR1 SSHAT and CDR2 FNYEAQ (reference sequence). The CDR3 length is 15 residues. The CDR3 DNA reads TGTGCTAGCAGCTTGAACCTACTAGCGGCCGGGGAGCTGTTTTTT. Protein: CASSLNLLAAGELFF.

This clonotype was seen only a few times. This chain uses TRBV11-3 with TRBJ2-7, with D possibly matching TRBD2 (6 bases). Trimming cost V 5 bases and J 4 bases, with 12 bases left between them. The CDR3 is 13 amino acids. Germline-derived CDR1 and CDR2 are SGHNT and YENEEA. CDR3 nucleotide sequence: TGTGCCAGCAGCCGACTAGAAGAATACGAGCAGTACTTC. Protein product: CASSRLEEYEQYF.

This clonotype was detected many times. The chain links TRBV30 to TRBJ2-7; unclear D gene. In germline, CDR1 is GTSNPN, CDR2 SVGIG (reference sequence). Trimming removed 0 bases from V and 3 bases from J, with 12 bases in between. The length of the CDR3 is 14 residues. The CDR3 is CAWSVTIPVYEQYF. The CDR3 DNA reads as TGTGCCTGGAGTGTGACAATTCCCGTCTACGAGCAGTACTTC.

The chain uses TRBV6-1 and TRBJ1-5; no firm D call. V was pared by 3 bases and J by 5 bases, with 8 bases between. This CDR3 comprises 13 residues. Looked up from germline, CDR1 is MNHNS and CDR2 is SASEGT. CDR3 bases: TGTGCCAGCAGTGAGGCAGGAGATCAGCCCCAGCATTTT. The encoded protein is CASSEAGDQPQHF.

This clonotype was detected ten times or more. J is TRBJ1-1 and V is TRBV19, with 7 bases fitting TRBD1. V trimming: 2 bases; J trimming: 5 bases; junction bases outside the gene matches: 11. The CDR3 is 16 residues long. The germline gives CDR1 LNHDA, CDR2 SQIVND (reference sequence). The CDR3 loop is CASSIKAGGGLTEAFF. The CDR3 DNA sequence: TGTGCCAGTAGTATAAAGGCAGGGGGAGGCTTGACTGAAGCTTTCTTT.

This clonotype showed up many times. V gene TRBV10-3 combines with J gene TRBJ2-1; unclear D gene. Between the trimmed V and J ends, which lost 5 bases and 4 bases, there was a span of 12 bases. CDR1 and CDR2 from the germline V gene are ENHRY and SYGVKD. This CDR3 region has 14 residues. The CDR3 bases are TGTGCCATCAGTCCCACTCCCATATACAATGAGCAGTTCTTC. This gives the protein CAISPTPIYNEQFF.

This clonotype showed up just a few times. A much larger clone sits a single nucleotide away, making a read error possible. As the CDR3 is not closed by the conserved phenylalanine or tryptophan, this likely results from a read error. The rearrangement uses TRBV30 and TRBJ2-1; D unresolved. V lost 4 bases and J lost 4, with 2 bases in between. The CDR3 is made up of 10 amino acids. Germline lookup yields CDR1 GTSNPN and CDR2 SVGIG (reference sequence). CDR3 loop: CAWTYNEQFS. The CDR3 region has the DNA TGTGCCTGGACGTACAATGAGCAGTTCTCC.

The CDR3 DNA follows: TGTGCCAGCAGCCAAGGAGACAGGTCTAGCACAGATACGCAGTATTTT. Residues: CASSQGDRSSTDTQYF. The V gene is TRBV3-1, the J gene TRBJ2-3; TRBD1 is a possible D gene (6 bases). Germline CDR1 and CDR2: LGHDT and YNNKEL (reference sequence). This CDR3 has 16 residues. The ends were cut back, 1 base at V and 0 bases at J, with 11 bases in the middle.

The V call is TRBV6-1, the J call TRBJ1-3, with D perhaps matching TRBD1 (6 bases). The CDR3 has 13 residues. Germline CDR1 and CDR2: MNHNS and SASEGT. V was clipped by 5 bases and J by 10 bases, with 15 bases between them. The CDR3, as DNA: TGTGCCAGCAGTTCCCCTTCGGACAGTACCATATATTTT. Its translation is CASSSPSDSTIYF.

This clonotype was picked up a small number of times. This chain links TRBV13 with TRBJ2-3; 10 bases align to TRBD2. Germline-derived CDR1 and CDR2 are PRHDT and FYEKMQ (reference sequence). The junction had 12 bases not matched to a gene; V was cut back by 4 bases and J by 2 bases. This CDR3 has 18 residues. CDR3 in amino acids: CASSSSYRLAGYTDTQYF. Written as DNA, the CDR3 is TGTGCCAGCAGCTCCTCCTACCGACTAGCGGGTTACACAGATACGCAGTATTTT.

Many counts were recorded for this clonotype. The V call is TRBV5-1, the J call TRBJ2-1, with 8 bases identical to TRBD1. The CDR3 sequence is 15 residues long. CDR1 SGHRS and CDR2 YFSETQ come from the germline V gene. J gave up 6 bases and V 4 bases, and 9 bases lay outside the gene matches. This chain's CDR3 is CASSTQGARSNEQFF. The CDR3 coding sequence is TGCGCCAGCAGCACGCAGGGGGCTCGTTCCAATGAGCAGTTCTTC.

The table lists this clonotype with many counts. The J gene is TRBJ2-1, the V gene TRBV13, with no clear D. V was clipped by 2 bases and J by 8 bases, with 7 bases between them. Germline V CDR1 and CDR2: PRHDT, FYEKMQ (reference sequence). The CDR3 totals 12 residues. The CDR3, as DNA: TGTGCCAGCAGCTTAAGCTTCGATGAGCAGTTCTTC. It yields the protein CASSLSFDEQFF.

This clonotype appeared many times. The rearrangement joins TRBV20-1 to TRBJ2-5; D may be TRBD1 (5 bases). The CDR3 is 14 residues long. CDR1 DFQATT and CDR2 SNEGSKA come from the germline V gene (reference sequence). V was pared by 0 bases and J by 0 bases, with 8 bases between. The CDR3 loop is CSARESTDQETQYF. The CDR3 DNA reads TGCAGTGCTAGAGAGTCGACAGACCAAGAGACCCAGTACTTC.

This clonotype has ten or more counts. CDR3 loop: CATLGSGYGYTF. The CDR3 bases are TGTGCCACTCTGGGGTCGGGCTATGGCTACACCTTC. The V gene is TRBV7-2, the J gene TRBJ1-2; D not certain. The germline V and J ends were trimmed by 10 bases and 4 bases, with 13 bases remaining between them. Germline V CDR1 and CDR2: SGHTA, FQGNSA. CDR3 size: 12 residues.

J is TRBJ1-5 and V is TRBV5-5, with unresolved D. The CDR3 extends over 16 amino acids. CDR1 SGHKS and CDR2 YYEKEE come from the germline V gene (reference sequence). V was trimmed by 0 bases and J by 4 bases, leaving 14 bases between them. CDR3 DNA: TGTGCCAGCAGCTTGGATGTAGTAGCCCGAAATCAGCCCCAGCATTTT. Its translation: CASSLDVVARNQPQHF.

The chain is built from TRBV27 and TRBJ1-4; TRBD1 is a possible D gene (5 bases). With 0 bases removed from V and 2 bases from J, the gap between germline ends came to 13 bases. Germline loops: CDR1 MNHEY, CDR2 SMNVEV (reference sequence). CDR3 length: 17 amino acids. CDR3: CASSLSTRERTNEKLFF. CDR3 DNA: TGTGCCAGCAGTTTATCGACCAGGGAAAGGACTAATGAAAAACTGTTTTTT. The full variable domain, with the rest looked up from reference TRBV27 and TRBJ1-4, is EAQVTQNPRYLITVTGKKLTVTCSQNMNHEYMSWYRQDPGLGLRQIYYSMNVEVTDKGDVPEGYKVSRKEKRNFPLILESPSPNQTSLYFCASSLSTRERTNEKLFFGSGTQLSVL.